Below, 14 T cell receptor beta chains from the same sample are listed, as sequenced in a study of radiotherapy plus CTLA-4 blockade in lung cancer. Sequencing was performed with immunoSEQ multiplex PCR; in TCRdb, only in-frame clones are kept and a portion is missing. The sample lists more than 90,000 clones; 65% to 85% were seen once. Material: peripheral blood, obtained from a patient treated with radiotherapy plus ipilimumab. The receptors originated from a human donor with non-small cell lung cancer who had a partial response to radiotherapy plus ipilimumab.

The J gene is TRBJ1-4, the V gene TRBV19, with 8 positions matching TRBD1. The V gene end was trimmed by 5 bases and the J gene end by 9 bases; junction bases not matched to a gene: 11. Germline CDR1 and CDR2: LNHDA and SQIVND (reference sequence). The CDR3 length is 15 residues. CDR3 in amino acids: CASSFRTGKEQKLFF. Here the CDR3 DNA reads TGTGCCAGTAGTTTCCGGACAGGGAAAGAACAAAAACTGTTTTTT.

The rearrangement uses TRBV5-6 and TRBJ2-1; D is perhaps TRBD2 (5 bases). V was clipped by 4 bases and J by 3 bases, with 14 bases between them. CDR1 SGHDT and CDR2 YYEEEE come from the germline V gene. There are 15 residues in the CDR3. The chain's CDR3 is CASSPLTTYYNEQFF. The CDR3 nucleotides read TGTGCCAGCAGCCCCTTGACTACCTACTACAATGAGCAGTTCTTC.

The chain has TRBV4-1 and TRBJ2-7, with no clear D. Trimming took off 0 bases at V and 4 bases at J, with 16 bases between the two ends. CDR3 length equals 16 residues. Per the germline V gene, CDR1 is MGHRA and CDR2 is YSYEKL. The CDR3: CASSQDPNHAGYEQYF. DNA of the CDR3: TGCGCCAGCAGCCAAGACCCCAATCATGCAGGTTACGAGCAGTACTTC.

With regard to this clone: A read error is likely, as this CDR3 ends without the conserved phenylalanine or tryptophan. Because the CDR3's place on the DNA is in doubt, the DNA is left out and the CDR3 is given as listed by TCRdb. This chain links TRBV30 with TRBJ2-3; the table's TRBD2 call for D was not verified on the DNA. Germline values: CDR1 GTSNPN, CDR2 SVGIG (reference sequence). The CDR3 length equals 14 residues, ends included. CDR3 region: CAWSEGRGRVSFHL.

The chain is built from TRBV9 and TRBJ1-4; D remains ambiguous. Trimming removed 0 bases from V and 3 bases from J, with 9 bases in between. Germline CDR1 reads SGDLS; CDR2 reads YYNGEE. CDR3 length: 15 residues. CDR3 region: CASSVGAAPNEKLFF. The DNA of the CDR3 is TGTGCCAGCAGCGTAGGGGCAGCCCCTAATGAAAAACTGTTTTTT.

This chain connects TRBV6-5 to TRBJ1-2, with a weak D call TRBD1 (5 bases). Germline CDR1 and CDR2: MNHEY and SVGAGI. V dropped 0 bases and J dropped 7 bases, with 12 bases sitting between them. The CDR3 spans 14 residues. The CDR3: CASSYSSGPSGYTF. CDR3 DNA: TGTGCCAGCAGTTACTCATCAGGGCCGTCTGGCTACACCTTC.

The genes are TRBV12-5 and TRBJ2-7; TRBD1 matches 8 bases. V was clipped by 1 base and J by 2 bases; unmatched bases: 4. This CDR3 contains 15 residues. CDR1 is LGHNT, CDR2 FRNRAP, per germline. Here the CDR3 reads CASGLEQGGPYEQYF. The DNA for the CDR3 is TGTGCTAGTGGTTTGGAACAGGGGGGCCCCTACGAGCAGTACTTC.

The chain joins TRBV9 to TRBJ2-3, with D possibly matching TRBD2 (5 bases). V dropped 3 bases and J dropped 1 base, with 9 bases sitting between them. The CDR3 is made up of 14 amino acids. CDR1 and CDR2 from the germline V gene are SGDLS and YYNGEE. As DNA, the CDR3 is TGTGCCAGCAGCGCCCCACTAGGCACAGATACGCAGTATTTT. It translates to CASSAPLGTDTQYF. The full variable domain, with the rest looked up from reference TRBV9 and TRBJ2-3, is DSGVTQTPKHLITATGQRVTLRCSPRSGDLSVYWYQQSLDQGLQFLIQYYNGEERAKGNILERFSAQQFPDLHSELNLSSLELGDSALYFCASSAPLGTDTQYFGPGTRLTVL.

This chain connects TRBV14 to TRBJ2-1; 8 nucleotides line up with TRBD2. Germline values: CDR1 SGHDN, CDR2 FVKESK. The J segment lost 7 bases and the V segment lost 3 bases, leaving 11 bases of the junction unmatched. This CDR3 spans 16 amino acids. CDR3 protein: CASSHWPGGPQNEQFF. In DNA form, the CDR3 reads TGTGCCAGCAGCCACTGGCCGGGAGGGCCGCAGAATGAGCAGTTCTTC.

As DNA, the CDR3 is TGTGCCAGCAGAGAACAGGGGACAGGCACTGAAGCTTTCTTT. Translated, it gives CASREQGTGTEAFF. The V call is TRBV6-1, the J call TRBJ1-1; 8 bases are shared with TRBD1. V was pared by 6 bases and J by 4 bases, with 7 bases of the junction left unmatched. The CDR3 loop spans 14 amino acids. Germline V gene data show CDR1 as MNHNS and CDR2 as SASEGT.

The V call is TRBV7-3, the J call TRBJ2-1; 10 bases match TRBD2. CDR1 is SGHTA, CDR2 FQGTGA, per germline. V lost 5 bases to trimming and J lost 10 bases; unmatched junction nucleotides: 11. The CDR3 sequence is 15 residues long. The CDR3 loop reads CASSLGLARPQEQFF. For the CDR3, the DNA is TGTGCCAGCAGCCTGGGACTAGCGAGGCCCCAGGAGCAGTTCTTC.

V usage is TRBV5-4 and J usage is TRBJ1-2, with D tentatively TRBD1 (6 bases). The germline V gene encodes CDR1 SGHNT and CDR2 YYREEE (reference sequence). V was trimmed by 5 bases and J by 1 base, leaving 9 bases between them. The CDR3 has 13 amino acids. CDR3 sequence: CASRDRINYGYTF. The DNA of the CDR3 is TGTGCCAGCAGGGACAGAATTAACTATGGCTACACCTTC. Together with reference TRBV5-4 and TRBJ1-2, the CDR3 gives the full variable domain: ETGVTQSPTHLIKTRGQQVTLRCSSQSGHNTVSWYQQALGQGPQFIFQYYREEENGRGNFPPRFSGLQFPNYSSELNVNALELDDSALYLCASRDRINYGYTFGSGTRLTVV.

The CDR3 region has the DNA TGTGCCAGCAGCGTCGCGGCGGTGAACACCGGGGAGCTGTTTTTT. It encodes CASSVAAVNTGELFF. The chain carries TRBV5-4 and TRBJ2-2; no firm D call. V lost 4 bases to trimming and J lost 1 base, with 11 bases between them. Germline V gene lookup returns CDR1 SGHNT and CDR2 YYREEE (reference sequence). The CDR3 has 15 amino acids.

The chain has TRBV7-6 and TRBJ1-1; 7 bases fit TRBD1. J was trimmed by 2 bases and V by 5 bases; bases with no gene match: 8. Germline V CDR1 and CDR2: SGHVS, FNYEAQ. CDR3 length: 15 amino acids. CDR3 nucleotide sequence: TGTGCCAGCAGCGTCACGGGACAGACAAACACTGAAGCTTTCTTT. The encoded protein is CASSVTGQTNTEAFF.